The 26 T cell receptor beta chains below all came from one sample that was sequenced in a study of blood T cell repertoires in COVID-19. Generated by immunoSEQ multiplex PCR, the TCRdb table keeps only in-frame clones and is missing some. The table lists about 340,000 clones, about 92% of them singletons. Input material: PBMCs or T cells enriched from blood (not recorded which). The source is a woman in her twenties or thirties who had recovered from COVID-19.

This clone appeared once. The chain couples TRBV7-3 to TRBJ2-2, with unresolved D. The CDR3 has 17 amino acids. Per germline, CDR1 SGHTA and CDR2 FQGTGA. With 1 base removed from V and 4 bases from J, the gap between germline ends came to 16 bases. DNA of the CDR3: TGTGCCAGCAGCTTAAAAGCCCCCGGTACAGCCACCGGGGAGCTGTTTTTT. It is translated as CASSLKAPGTATGELFF.

The CDR3 protein is CASSLGAGADSGNTIYF. CDR3 nucleotides: TGTGCCAGCAGCTTGGGCGCAGGGGCCGACTCTGGAAACACCATATATTTT. The genes are TRBV5-5 and TRBJ1-3; D is perhaps TRBD1 (6 bases). The germline V and J ends were trimmed by 0 bases and 0 bases, with 13 bases remaining between them. The length of the CDR3 is 17 residues. Germline V gives CDR1 SGHKS, CDR2 YYEKEE (reference sequence).

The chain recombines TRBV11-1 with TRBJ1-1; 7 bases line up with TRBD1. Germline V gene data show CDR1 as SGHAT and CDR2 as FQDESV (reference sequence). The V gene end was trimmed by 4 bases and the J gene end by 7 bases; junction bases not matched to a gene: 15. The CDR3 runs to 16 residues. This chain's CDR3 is CASSSGTDRVRGEAFF. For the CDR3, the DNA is TGTGCCAGCAGCTCAGGGACAGACCGGGTTCGAGGTGAAGCTTTCTTT.

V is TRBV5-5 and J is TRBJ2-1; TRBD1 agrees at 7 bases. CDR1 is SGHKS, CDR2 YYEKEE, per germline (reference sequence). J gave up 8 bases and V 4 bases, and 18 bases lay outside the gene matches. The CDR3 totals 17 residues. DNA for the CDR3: TGTGCCAGCAGCCCCGTCCCGGGACAGACGGTGGGCGATGAGCAGTTCTTC. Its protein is CASSPVPGQTVGDEQFF.

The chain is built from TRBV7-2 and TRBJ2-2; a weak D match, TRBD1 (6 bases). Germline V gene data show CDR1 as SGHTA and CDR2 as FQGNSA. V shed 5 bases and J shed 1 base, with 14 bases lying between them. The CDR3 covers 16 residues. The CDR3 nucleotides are TGTGCCAGCAGCGACCGGACAGTGGGGAACACCGGGGAGCTGTTTTTT. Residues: CASSDRTVGNTGELFF.

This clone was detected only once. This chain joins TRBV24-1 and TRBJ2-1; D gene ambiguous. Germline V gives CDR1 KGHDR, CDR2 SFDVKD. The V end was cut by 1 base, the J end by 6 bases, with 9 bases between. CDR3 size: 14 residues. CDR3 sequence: CATSDFRGPNEQFF. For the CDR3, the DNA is TGTGCCACCAGTGATTTCCGTGGGCCCAATGAGCAGTTCTTC.

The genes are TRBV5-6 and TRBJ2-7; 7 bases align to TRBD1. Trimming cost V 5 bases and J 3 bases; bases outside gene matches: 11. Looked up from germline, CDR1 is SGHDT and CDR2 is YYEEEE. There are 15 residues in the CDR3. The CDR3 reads CASSSQGQINYEQYF. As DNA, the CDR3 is TGTGCCAGCAGTTCCCAGGGACAGATAAACTACGAGCAGTACTTC.

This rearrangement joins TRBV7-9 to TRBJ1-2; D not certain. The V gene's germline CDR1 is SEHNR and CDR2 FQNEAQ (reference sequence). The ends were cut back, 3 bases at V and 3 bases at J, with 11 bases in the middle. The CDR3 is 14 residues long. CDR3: CASSLYEVDYGYTF. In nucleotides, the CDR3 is TGTGCCAGCAGCTTGTATGAGGTCGACTATGGCTACACCTTC.

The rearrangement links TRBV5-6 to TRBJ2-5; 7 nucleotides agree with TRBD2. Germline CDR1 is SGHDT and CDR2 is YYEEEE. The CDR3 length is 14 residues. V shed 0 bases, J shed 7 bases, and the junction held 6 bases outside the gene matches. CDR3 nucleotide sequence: TGTGCCAGCAGCTTGGCTGGGGGGGAGGGGACCCAGTACTTC. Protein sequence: CASSLAGGEGTQYF.

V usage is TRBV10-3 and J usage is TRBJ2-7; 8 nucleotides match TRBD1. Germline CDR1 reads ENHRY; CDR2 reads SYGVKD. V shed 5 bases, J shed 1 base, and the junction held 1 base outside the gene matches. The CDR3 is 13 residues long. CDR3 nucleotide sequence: TGTGCCATCAGTAGGGACAGGTCCTACGAGCAGTACTTC. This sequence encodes CAISRDRSYEQYF.

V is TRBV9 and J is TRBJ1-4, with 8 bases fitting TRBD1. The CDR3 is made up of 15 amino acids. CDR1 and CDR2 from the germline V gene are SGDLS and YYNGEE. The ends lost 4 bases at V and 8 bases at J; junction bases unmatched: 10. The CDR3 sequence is CASSTSGTGREKLFF. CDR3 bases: TGTGCCAGCAGCACCTCCGGGACAGGTCGCGAAAAACTGTTTTTT.

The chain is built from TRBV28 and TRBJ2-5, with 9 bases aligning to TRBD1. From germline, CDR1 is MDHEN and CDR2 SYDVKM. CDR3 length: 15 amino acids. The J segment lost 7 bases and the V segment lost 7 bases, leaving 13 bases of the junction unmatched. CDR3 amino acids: CASKPLGTGSGTQYF. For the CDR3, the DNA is TGTGCCAGCAAACCCCTGGGGACAGGGTCCGGGACCCAGTACTTC.

CDR3 residues: CASSQDKDRYEQYF. The CDR3 DNA follows: TGCGCCAGCAGCCAAGATAAGGACAGGTACGAGCAGTACTTC. The chain employs TRBV4-1 and TRBJ2-7; the match to TRBD1 covers 7 bases. This CDR3 region has 14 residues. After removal of 0 bases from V and 4 bases from J, the junction contained 3 bases not matched to a gene. Germline V gives CDR1 MGHRA, CDR2 YSYEKL.

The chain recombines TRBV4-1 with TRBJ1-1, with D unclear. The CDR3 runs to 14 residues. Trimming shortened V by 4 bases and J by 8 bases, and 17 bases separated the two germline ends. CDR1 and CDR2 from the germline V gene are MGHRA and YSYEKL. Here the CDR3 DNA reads TGCGCCAGCAGCCTAAAGATTGCGGGCGACGAAGCTTTCTTT. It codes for CASSLKIAGDEAFF.

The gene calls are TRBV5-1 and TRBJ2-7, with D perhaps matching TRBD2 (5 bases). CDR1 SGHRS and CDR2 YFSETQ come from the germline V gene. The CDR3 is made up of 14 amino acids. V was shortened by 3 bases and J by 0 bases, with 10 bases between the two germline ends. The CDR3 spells CASSSGSSSYEQYF. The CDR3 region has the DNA TGCGCCAGCAGCTCGGGATCAAGCTCCTACGAGCAGTACTTC.

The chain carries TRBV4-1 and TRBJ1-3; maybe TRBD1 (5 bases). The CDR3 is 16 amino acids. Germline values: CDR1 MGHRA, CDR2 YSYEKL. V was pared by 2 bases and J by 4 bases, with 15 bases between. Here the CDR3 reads CASSQPAGPMGNTIYF. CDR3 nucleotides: TGCGCCAGCAGCCAACCGGCGGGGCCTATGGGAAACACCATATATTTT.

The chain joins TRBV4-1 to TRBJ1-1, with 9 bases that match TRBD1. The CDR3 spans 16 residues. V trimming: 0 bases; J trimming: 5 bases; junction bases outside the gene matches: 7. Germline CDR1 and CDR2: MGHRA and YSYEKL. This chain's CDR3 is CASSQDPGQGATEAFF. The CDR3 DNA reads TGCGCCAGCAGCCAAGATCCGGGACAGGGAGCGACTGAAGCTTTCTTT.

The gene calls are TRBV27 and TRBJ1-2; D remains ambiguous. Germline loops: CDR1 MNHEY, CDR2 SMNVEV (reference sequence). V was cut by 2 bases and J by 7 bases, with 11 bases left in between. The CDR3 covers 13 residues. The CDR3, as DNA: TGTGCCAGCAGTTTAGGTCAGTCTGGTGGCTACACCTTC. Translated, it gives CASSLGQSGGYTF.

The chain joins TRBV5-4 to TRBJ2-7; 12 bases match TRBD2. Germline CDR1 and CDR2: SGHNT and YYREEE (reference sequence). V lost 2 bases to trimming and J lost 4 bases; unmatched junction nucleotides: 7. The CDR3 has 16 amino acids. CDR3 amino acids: CASSLASGRALYEQYF. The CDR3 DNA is TGTGCCAGCAGCTTAGCTAGCGGGAGGGCCTTGTACGAGCAGTACTTC.

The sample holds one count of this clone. The CDR3, as DNA: TGTGCCACCAGTGACTCAGACAGGGTAGGCACAGATACGCAGTATTTT. This sequence encodes CATSDSDRVGTDTQYF. The genes are TRBV24-1 and TRBJ2-3, with 7 bases matching TRBD1. There are 16 residues in the CDR3. The germline gives CDR1 KGHDR, CDR2 SFDVKD. Losses at the gene ends were 4 bases for V and 1 base for J; bases not matched to a gene: 7.

CDR3 bases: TGTGCCAGTAGTGGGTCAGGGTATTTCGGGGAGCTGTTTTTT. Its translation: CASSGSGYFGELFF. The V and J genes are TRBV19 and TRBJ2-2, with D possibly matching TRBD1 (5 bases). The CDR3 spans 14 residues. The ends were cut back, 5 bases at V and 7 bases at J, with 14 bases in the middle. From germline, CDR1 is LNHDA and CDR2 SQIVND (reference sequence).

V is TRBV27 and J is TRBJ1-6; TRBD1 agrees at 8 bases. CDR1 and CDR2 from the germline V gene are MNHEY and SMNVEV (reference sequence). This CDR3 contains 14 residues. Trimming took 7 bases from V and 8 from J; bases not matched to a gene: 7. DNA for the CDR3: TGTGCCAGCACCAACCCGGGACAGGATTCACCCCTCCACTTT. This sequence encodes CASTNPGQDSPLHF.

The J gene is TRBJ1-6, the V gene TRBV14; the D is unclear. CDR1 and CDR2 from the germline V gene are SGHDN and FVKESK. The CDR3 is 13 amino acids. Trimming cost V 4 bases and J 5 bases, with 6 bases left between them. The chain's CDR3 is CASSPGNNSPLHF. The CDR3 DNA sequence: TGTGCCAGCAGCCCGGGGAATAATTCACCCCTCCACTTT. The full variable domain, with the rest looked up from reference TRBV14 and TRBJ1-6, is EAGVTQFPSHSVIEKGQTVTLRCDPISGHDNLYWYRRVMGKEIKFLLHFVKESKQDESGMPNNRFLAERTGGTYSTLKVQPAELEDSGVYFCASSPGNNSPLHFGNGTRLTVT.

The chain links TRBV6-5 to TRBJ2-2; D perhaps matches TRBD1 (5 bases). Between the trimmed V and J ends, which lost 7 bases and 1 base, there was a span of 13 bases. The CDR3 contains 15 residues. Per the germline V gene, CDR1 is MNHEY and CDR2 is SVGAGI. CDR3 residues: CASIFGQGNTGELFF. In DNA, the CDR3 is TGTGCCAGCATCTTCGGGCAGGGGAACACCGGGGAGCTGTTTTTT.

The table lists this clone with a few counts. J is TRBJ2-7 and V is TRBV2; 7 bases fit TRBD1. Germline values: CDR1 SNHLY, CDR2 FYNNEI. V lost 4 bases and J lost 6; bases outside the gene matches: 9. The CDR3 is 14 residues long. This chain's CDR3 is CASSAPTTGFEQYF. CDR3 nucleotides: TGTGCCAGCAGTGCCCCCACGACAGGGTTCGAGCAGTACTTC.

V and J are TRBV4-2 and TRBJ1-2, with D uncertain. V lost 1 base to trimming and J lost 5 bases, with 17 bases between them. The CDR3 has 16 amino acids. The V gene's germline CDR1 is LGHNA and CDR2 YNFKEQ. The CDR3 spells CASSQVEGKGGYGYTF. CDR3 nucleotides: TGTGCCAGCAGCCAAGTGGAGGGTAAAGGAGGGTATGGCTACACCTTC.